A selection of T cell receptor beta chains follows, all from one sample in a study of PD-1 blockade in mismatch repair-deficient tumors. Here immunoSEQ multiplex PCR was the method, and the copy in TCRdb shows in-frame clones only, minus some. The data show 100,000 to 150,000 clones, about 88% seen once. Sequencing was performed on peripheral blood, taken 44 weeks after starting pembrolizumab. These receptors all stem from an adult with mismatch repair-deficient cancer. Both conserved end residues are part of each CDR3. The order of the fields is J gene, V gene, D gene, clone size, CDR3 protein, CDR3 DNA. The D gene is left open where the match is weak. Clone sizes are given selectively: once, few, many, or a class where the clone is expanded.

J: TRBJ2-2; V: TRBV28; D: .; size: few; CDR3: CASKSGGVNTGELFF; DNA: TGTGCCAGCAAATCCGGCGGAGTGAACACCGGGGAGCTGTTTTTT
J: TRBJ2-1; V: TRBV19; D: .; size: few; CDR3: CASSKQGHNEQFF; DNA: TGTGCCAGTAGTAAACAGGGCCACAATGAGCAGTTCTTC
J: TRBJ1-5; V: TRBV10-3; D: .; size: .; CDR3: CAISESVLQPQHF; DNA: TGTGCCATCAGTGAGTCAGTGTTGCAGCCCCAGCATTTT
J: TRBJ2-7; V: TRBV11-3; D: TRBD2; size: once; CDR3: CASSTVWAGGPTETYEQYF; DNA: TGTGCCAGCAGCACTGTCTGGGCGGGAGGGCCGACCGAAACCTACGAGCAGTACTTC
J: TRBJ2-7; V: TRBV14; D: .; size: few; CDR3: CASRPTGGRSYEQYF; DNA: TGTGCCAGCAGGCCGACAGGAGGGCGATCCTACGAGCAGTACTTC
J: TRBJ1-2; V: TRBV21-1; D: .; size: .; CDR3: CASREVPGTGNGYTF; DNA: TGTGCCAGCAGAGAAGTACCCGGGACAGGGAATGGCTACACCTTC
J: TRBJ2-2; V: TRBV21-1; D: .; size: .; CDR3: CASSLSIPEPGNCPNTGELFF; DNA: TGTGCCAGCAGTCTGTCTATCCCGGAACCGGGGAATTGCCCGAACACCGGGGAGCTGTTTTTT
J: TRBJ2-7; V: TRBV15; D: TRBD2; size: once; CDR3: CATSRDSGGSYEQYF; DNA: TGTGCCACCAGCAGAGATTCGGGGGGGTCCTACGAGCAGTACTTC
J: TRBJ2-2; V: TRBV18; D: .; size: .; CDR3: CASSPLNGRNTGELFF; DNA: TGTGCCAGCTCACCTCTGAACGGGAGGAACACCGGGGAGCTGTTTTTT
J: TRBJ2-3; V: TRBV11-2; D: TRBD2; size: .; CDR3: CASSFISGRTDTQYF; DNA: TGTGCCAGCAGCTTTATAAGCGGGAGAACAGATACGCAGTATTTT
J: TRBJ2-5; V: TRBV7-2; D: TRBD1; size: .; CDR3: CASSSGTGGSETQYF; DNA: TGTGCCAGCAGCTCCGGGACAGGGGGCTCGGAGACCCAGTACTTC
J: TRBJ1-1; V: TRBV7-9; D: TRBD1; size: .; CDR3: CASITDRAGTEAFF; DNA: TGTGCCAGCATCACAGACAGGGCAGGTACTGAAGCTTTCTTT
J: TRBJ2-7; V: TRBV10-2; D: .; size: .; CDR3: CASSSAGPYEQYF; DNA: TGCGCCAGCAGTTCCGCGGGACCCTACGAGCAGTACTTC
J: TRBJ1-1; V: TRBV15; D: TRBD1; size: .; CDR3: CATSRGTGATEAFF; DNA: TGTGCCACCAGCAGGGGTACAGGGGCCACTGAAGCTTTCTTT
J: TRBJ2-7; V: TRBV11-3; D: .; size: .; CDR3: CASSSSRDEQYF; DNA: TGTGCCAGCAGCTCCAGTCGTGACGAGCAGTACTTC
J: TRBJ2-1; V: TRBV7-2; D: .; size: .; CDR3: CASSLGVRLPDEQFF; DNA: TGTGCCAGCAGCTTAGGAGTGAGGCTCCCGGATGAGCAGTTCTTC
J: TRBJ2-7; V: TRBV28; D: TRBD1; size: .; CDR3: CASSFQGGQASYEQYF; DNA: TGTGCCAGCAGTTTCCAGGGGGGACAGGCCTCGTACGAGCAGTACTTC
J: TRBJ2-3; V: TRBV5-4; D: .; size: .; CDR3: CASSLEKGATDTQYF; DNA: TGTGCCAGCAGTTTGGAGAAAGGGGCCACAGATACGCAGTATTTT
J: TRBJ1-2; V: TRBV5-1; D: .; size: .; CDR3: CASSRGGIEEGYGYTF; DNA: TGCGCCAGCAGCCGGGGGGGAATAGAGGAGGGCTATGGCTACACCTTC
J: TRBJ1-1; V: TRBV6-4; D: TRBD1; size: .; CDR3: CASSETGTGGNTEAFF; DNA: TGTGCCAGCAGTGAAACCGGGACAGGTGGGAACACTGAAGCTTTCTTT
J: TRBJ2-3; V: TRBV9; D: .; size: .; CDR3: CASSVIGATSTDTQYF; DNA: TGTGCCAGCAGCGTAATAGGCGCGACTAGCACAGATACGCAGTATTTT
J: TRBJ2-1; V: TRBV25-1; D: TRBD2; size: once; CDR3: CASSEYVSRGNLDEQFF; DNA: TGTGCCAGCAGTGAATATGTCTCGCGGGGGAATCTGGATGAGCAGTTCTTC
J: TRBJ2-2; V: TRBV29-1; D: .; size: .; CDR3: CSVEAGLGGELFF; DNA: TGCAGCGTTGAAGCGGGGTTGGGCGGGGAGCTGTTTTTT
J: TRBJ2-7; V: TRBV29-1; D: .; size: .; CDR3: CSARVSYEQYF; DNA: TGCAGCGCCCGGGTATCCTACGAGCAGTACTTC
J: TRBJ2-7; V: TRBV19; D: TRBD1; size: .; CDR3: CASSTDRGGYEQYF; DNA: TGTGCCAGTAGTACCGACAGGGGAGGATACGAGCAGTACTTC
J: TRBJ1-5; V: TRBV19; D: .; size: few; CDR3: CASNPGEGNQPQHF; DNA: TGTGCCAGTAATCCGGGGGAAGGCAATCAGCCCCAGCATTTT
J: TRBJ1-1; V: TRBV7-9; D: .; size: .; CDR3: CASSSQGMNTEAFF; DNA: TGTGCCAGCAGCTCCCAGGGGATGAACACTGAAGCTTTCTTT
J: TRBJ2-2; V: TRBV10-1; D: .; size: .; CDR3: CASRDSIKTGELFF; DNA: TGCGCCAGCAGGGACAGCATTAAAACCGGGGAGCTGTTTTTT
J: TRBJ1-5; V: TRBV7-2; D: .; size: .; CDR3: CASSRETGYNQPQHF; DNA: TGTGCCAGCAGCCGAGAGACAGGTTACAATCAGCCCCAGCATTTT
J: TRBJ2-7; V: TRBV2; D: TRBD2; size: .; CDR3: CASRVSGSSYEQYF; DNA: TGTGCCAGCAGGGTTAGCGGGAGCTCCTACGAGCAGTACTTC
J: TRBJ1-1; V: TRBV25-1; D: TRBD1; size: .; CDR3: CASTLTTTDREKAFF; DNA: TGTGCCAGCACTTTGACTACTACGGACAGGGAGAAAGCTTTCTTT
J: TRBJ2-7; V: TRBV13; D: TRBD2; size: .; CDR3: CASSSRTSGNPRGEQYF; DNA: TGTGCCAGCAGCTCCCGGACTAGCGGAAACCCCAGGGGGGAGCAGTACTTC
J: TRBJ2-7; V: TRBV9; D: TRBD1; size: .; CDR3: CASSVRDRAYEQYF; DNA: TGTGCCAGCAGCGTGCGGGACAGGGCCTACGAGCAGTACTTC
J: TRBJ2-2; V: TRBV7-2; D: .; size: .; CDR3: CASSLPWRELFF; DNA: TGTGCCAGCAGCTTACCCTGGCGGGAGCTGTTTTTT
J: TRBJ1-1; V: TRBV25-1; D: .; size: once; CDR3: CASSEAEGLTEAFF; DNA: TGTGCCAGCAGTGAAGCTGAGGGGCTGACTGAAGCTTTCTTT
J: TRBJ2-7; V: TRBV6-5; D: .; size: few; CDR3: CASSYSTAYEQYF; DNA: TGTGCCAGCAGTTACTCGACGGCCTACGAGCAGTACTTC
J: TRBJ1-2; V: TRBV7-9; D: .; size: once; CDR3: CASSLSGRRGDRTF; DNA: TGTGCCAGCAGCCTATCCGGAAGGAGGGGAGACCGCACCTTC
J: TRBJ2-1; V: TRBV6-1; D: .; size: .; CDR3: CASRVELMGGEQFF; DNA: TGTGCCAGCAGAGTAGAGCTCATGGGAGGTGAGCAGTTCTTC
J: TRBJ2-7; V: TRBV11-2; D: TRBD2; size: .; CDR3: CASSPAPGGGPYEQYF; DNA: TGTGCCAGCAGCCCCGCTCCGGGGGGAGGGCCTTACGAGCAGTACTTC
J: TRBJ2-7; V: TRBV6-5; D: TRBD1; size: .; CDR3: CASSTGQGVPYEQYF; DNA: TGTGCCAGCAGTACCGGACAGGGGGTCCCCTACGAGCAGTACTTC
J: TRBJ2-1; V: TRBV7-2; D: .; size: .; CDR3: CASSLGSDVTYEQFF; DNA: TGTGCCAGCAGCTTAGGTAGCGACGTGACCTATGAGCAGTTCTTC
J: TRBJ2-2; V: TRBV27; D: .; size: .; CDR3: CASSLRAGELFF; DNA: TGTGCCAGCAGTTTGCGGGCCGGGGAGCTGTTTTTT
J: TRBJ2-6; V: TRBV19; D: TRBD1; size: .; CDR3: CASSTPGGSGANVLTF; DNA: TGTGCCAGTAGTACTCCAGGGGGATCTGGGGCCAACGTCCTGACTTTC
J: TRBJ2-7; V: TRBV7-8; D: .; size: once; CDR3: CASSRYQNTYEQYF; DNA: TGTGCCAGCAGCAGATATCAGAATACCTACGAGCAGTACTTC
J: TRBJ2-1; V: TRBV19; D: TRBD2; size: .; CDR3: CASSIAGRGSNEQFF; DNA: TGTGCCAGTAGTATTGCCGGGAGGGGGTCGAATGAGCAGTTCTTC
J: TRBJ2-1; V: TRBV11-2; D: TRBD2; size: .; CDR3: CASSPEGLSNNEQFF; DNA: TGTGCCAGCAGCCCAGAGGGACTAAGCAACAATGAGCAGTTCTTC
J: TRBJ1-5; V: TRBV5-4; D: TRBD1; size: .; CDR3: CASSGQGRQPQHF; DNA: TGTGCCAGCAGTGGACAGGGGAGACAGCCCCAGCATTTT
J: TRBJ1-2; V: TRBV5-5; D: .; size: .; CDR3: CASSFWASYYGYTF; DNA: TGTGCCAGCAGCTTCTGGGCTTCTTACTATGGCTACACCTTC
J: TRBJ2-5; V: TRBV7-9; D: .; size: .; CDR3: CASSPTGSLQETQYF; DNA: TGTGCCAGCAGCCCAACTGGGTCACTTCAAGAGACCCAGTACTTC
J: TRBJ2-7; V: TRBV5-4; D: .; size: .; CDR3: CASRSDPGTPYEQYF; DNA: TGTGCCAGCAGATCCGACCCAGGGACGCCCTACGAGCAGTACTTC
J: TRBJ2-6; V: TRBV2; D: TRBD1; size: .; CDR3: CASSYTTTGGWSGANVLTF; DNA: TGTGCCAGCAGTTACACCACGACAGGGGGCTGGTCTGGGGCCAACGTCCTGACTTTC
J: TRBJ2-5; V: TRBV5-1; D: .; size: .; CDR3: CASSLGGVETQYF; DNA: TGCGCCAGCAGCTTGGGGGGAGTGGAGACCCAGTACTTC
J: TRBJ2-6; V: TRBV11-2; D: .; size: .; CDR3: CASSQTRVSGANVLTF; DNA: TGTGCCAGCAGCCAAACCAGGGTCTCTGGGGCCAACGTCCTGACTTTC
J: TRBJ1-2; V: TRBV27; D: .; size: once; CDR3: CASSLTIEDDADGYTF; DNA: TGTGCCAGCAGTTTAACCATAGAAGACGACGCGGATGGCTACACCTTC
J: TRBJ1-5; V: TRBV21-1; D: .; size: .; CDR3: CASSKTGGGFDNQPQHF; DNA: TGTGCCAGCAGCAAAACAGGGGGCGGGTTCGACAATCAGCCCCAGCATTTT
J: TRBJ2-1; V: TRBV2; D: TRBD2; size: .; CDR3: CASSNHVAGLNEQFF; DNA: TGTGCCAGCAGTAACCACGTAGCGGGACTGAATGAGCAGTTCTTC
J: TRBJ1-4; V: TRBV15; D: TRBD1; size: .; CDR3: CATSTETMTGFEKLFF; DNA: TGTGCCACCAGCACCGAGACTATGACAGGGTTTGAAAAACTGTTTTTT
J: TRBJ2-7; V: TRBV6-6; D: .; size: .; CDR3: CASSYLQGYEQYF; DNA: TGTGCCAGCAGTTACTTACAGGGTTACGAGCAGTACTTC
J: TRBJ1-2; V: TRBV5-4; D: .; size: once; CDR3: CASSLGAGSWSKGGYTF; DNA: TGTGCCAGCAGCTTGGGGGCAGGGTCTTGGAGCAAGGGAGGCTACACCTTC
J: TRBJ2-1; V: TRBV6-5; D: .; size: .; CDR3: CASSYGAENNEQFF; DNA: TGTGCCAGCAGTTACGGGGCGGAAAACAATGAGCAGTTCTTC